Listed below are T cell receptor beta chains from one sample, sequenced in a study of T cell responses to AZD1222 COVID-19 vaccine. Clones were read by immunoSEQ multiplex PCR, and TCRdb kept only the in-frame ones, dropping some. The sample lists roughly 100,000 clones, 75% to 95% occurring once. The specimen comprised peripheral blood, sampled on day 0 of AZD1222 vaccination. The receptors derive from an adult in good health. Both conserved end residues are part of each CDR3. A D gene is named only where the DNA matches it firmly. A clone size is listed for some rows: how often the clone was seen (once, few, many), or a class if it is expanded.

>TRBV14|TRBJ1-4|NA|NA
TGTGCCAGCAGCCAATGGTCACCCACCAATGAAAAACTGTTTTTT
CASSQWSPTNEKLFF
>TRBV10-2|TRBJ2-1|TRBD2|NA
TGCGCCAGCAGTGTTAGCGGGAGCGCATACAATGAGCAGTTCTTC
CASSVSGSAYNEQFF
>TRBV28|TRBJ2-1|TRBD1|NA
TGTGCCAGCAATCAATCGGGACAGCAACGGGCCAATGAGCAGTTCTTC
CASNQSGQQRANEQFF
>TRBV28|TRBJ1-2|TRBD1|few
TGTGCCACCCTTGGGCAGGGGGATGGCTACACCTTC
CATLGQGDGYTF
>TRBV7-3|TRBJ2-1|NA|NA
TGTGCCAGCAGCCGGAAGGCACAAGGGGGTTATGAGCAGTTCTTC
CASSRKAQGGYEQFF
>TRBV29-1|TRBJ2-2|NA|NA
TGCAGCGTCCACAGATCGAACACCGGGGAGCTGTTTTTT
CSVHRSNTGELFF
>TRBV6-1|TRBJ1-3|NA|once
TGTGCCAGCAGTGAACCAGGGGAGCCTGGAAACACCATATATTTT
CASSEPGEPGNTIYF
>TRBV5-6|TRBJ2-3|TRBD1|NA
TGTGCCAGCACCAGGGACAGGGGGCCGACAGATACGCAGTATTTT
CASTRDRGPTDTQYF
>TRBV4-3|TRBJ2-5|NA|NA
TGCGCCAGCAGCCAAGATCAGGGACAGACCCAGTACTTC
CASSQDQGQTQYF
>TRBV28|TRBJ2-1|TRBD2|once
TGTGCCAGCAGGACCGGGACTAGCGGTAGCTCCTACAATGAGCAGTTCTTC
CASRTGTSGSSYNEQFF
>TRBV2|TRBJ1-6|NA|NA
TGTGCCAGCAGTAGGGACTATAATTCACCCCTCCACTTT
CASSRDYNSPLHF